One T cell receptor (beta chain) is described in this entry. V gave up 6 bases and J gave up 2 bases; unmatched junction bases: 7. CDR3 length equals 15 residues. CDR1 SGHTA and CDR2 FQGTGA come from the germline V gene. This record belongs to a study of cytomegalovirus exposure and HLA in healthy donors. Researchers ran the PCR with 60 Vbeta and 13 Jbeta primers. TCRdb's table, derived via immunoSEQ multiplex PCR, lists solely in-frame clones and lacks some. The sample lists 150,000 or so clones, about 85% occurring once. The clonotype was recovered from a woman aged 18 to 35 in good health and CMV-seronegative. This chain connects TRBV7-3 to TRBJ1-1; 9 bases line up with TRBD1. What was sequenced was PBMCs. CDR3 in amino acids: CASRRQGDFNTEAFF. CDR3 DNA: TGTGCCAGCAGAAGACAGGGGGATTTTAACACTGAAGCTTTCTTT. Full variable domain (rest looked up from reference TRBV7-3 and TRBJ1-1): GAGVSQTPSNKVTEKGKYVELRCDPISGHTALYWYRQSLGQGPEFLIYFQGTGAADDSGLPNDRFFAVRPEGSVSTLKIQRTERGDSAVYLCASRRQGDFNTEAFFGQGTRLTVV.